Sequencing of this T cell receptor beta chain was carried out in a study of cytomegalovirus exposure and HLA in healthy donors (dated 2017 in TCRdb). Some background on the complete study: An earlier analysis of several hundred of the donors reported more than 250 Gb of sequence data and roughly 100 million unique TCR beta sequences from approximately 180 million T cells. All discovery cohort repertoires had been generated using a single sequencing platform. Genome-wide SNP genotypes for about 65% of the 666 donors were used in a later genetic analysis, which treated that subset as a discovery cohort. Rather than using new phenotypic data, the later analysis identified candidate immune exposures from TCR beta sequences and from how often those sequences occurred across donors. The study was designed to test whether signatures of past pathogen exposure could be identified by cataloging public T cell receptors. Typing coverage differed by locus: A, B, C, DRB1 and DQB1 were typed in roughly 620-640 donors, DQA1 in about 550, DPA1 in around 600, and DPB1 in 400 to 480. Donor age, sex, ethnicity and CMV serostatus were compiled together with the repertoire data. Of the 398 genotyped donors, approximately 81% were placed in the genetic ancestry cluster associated with self-reported Caucasian donors. To predict cytomegalovirus infection status, the study combined high-throughput TCR immunosequencing, statistical association of individual TCRs with disease status, and machine learning. In a later analysis, previously published TCR beta repertoires from several hundred donors were re-analyzed and high-resolution HLA genotyping was added so that TCR occurrence patterns could be studied. Besides the first cohort of roughly 700 subjects, a separate validation cohort made up of roughly 130 different subjects was used. Both class I and class II loci were covered by HLA typing, at four-digit resolution. Across around 400 genotyped donors of the cohort, an average of roughly 250,000 unique TCR beta nucleotide sequences per donor were sequenced, and 15% to 20% of those sequences were non-productive. Roughly 5 DR-DQ haplotypes were handled as single units for association and clustering, since linkage in the cohort was strong. An earlier analysis of more than 450 of the donors used high-throughput TCR beta sequencing to judge whether each TCR beta V gene segment behaved as functional or pseudogenic. The T cell repertoires of several hundred subjects were profiled by immunosequencing and related to cytomegalovirus serostatus. Around 320 gigabases of sequencing data and tens of millions of unique TCR sequences were included in an early release covering about 600 HLA-typed donors.

Library creation used the immunoSEQ multiplex PCR assay. A mixture of 60 forward primers for TCR Vbeta segments and 13 reverse primers for TCR Jbeta segments was used in the multiplex PCR. A multiplex PCR assay on genomic DNA amplified the CDR3 region of rearranged TCR beta genes. On the Illumina HiSeq System, the amplified TCR beta libraries were sequenced as 87-base-pair reads. As for how the authors treated the data: A later analysis counted about 80 million unique TCR beta chains across the 690 or so repertoires, and around 12 million of these chains were shared by at least two donors. Raw reads were error-corrected and collapsed into unique sequences by a nearest-neighbor algorithm in which closely related sequences were merged to remove PCR and sequencing errors. CDR3 sequences were aligned to IMGT reference sequences to assign V, D and J gene segments. For a sequence to be retained, at least a six-nucleotide match to both a V gene segment and a J gene segment was required. A rearrangement counted as productive if the CDR3 had no stop codons and remained in frame with V and J, and every other rearrangement counted as non-productive. Following IMGT convention, CDR3 was defined as the stretch from the second conserved V-encoded cysteine up to the conserved J-encoded phenylalanine. In an earlier analysis of just under 600 of the donors, sequences lacking an unambiguous match to a single V gene segment were excluded. In an earlier analysis of 587 of the donors, a V segment was called functional when productive rearrangements were above 56.7%, and segregating when the standard deviation between donors exceeded 5%. A statistical classification framework was built for diagnosing cytomegalovirus status from the catalog of TCR beta chain sequences. In a later analysis, V and J genes were assigned by comparing TCR nucleotide sequences against IMGT/GENE-DB human TR gene sequences. Using the TCRdist pipeline, a later analysis assigned CDR3 sequences along with most-parsimonious VDJ recombination scenarios. In a later analysis, every TCR beta chain was defined by the combination of its CDR3 amino acid sequence and its V-gene family, and reads without a unique V-gene family were dropped. In a later analysis, several hundred highly shared, low-generation-probability nucleotide sequences were removed to address suspected cross-contamination and a sequencing artifact. In a later analysis, a clonal expansion index for each public chain was calculated from normalized within-repertoire ranks of inferred template counts. Generation probabilities in a later analysis came from a VDJ recombination model fitted to out-of-frame rearrangements, and those results were checked against IGoR. A later analysis scored TCR-TCR, TCR-HLA and TCR-CMV co-occurrence with hypergeometric tests, applying a repertoire-size bias correction to TCR pairs. To estimate false discovery rates, a later analysis permuted the HLA or CMV assignments 20 times. In a later analysis, co-occurring TCRs were grouped using DBSCAN, with TCRdist sequence similarity added in when clustering inside HLA-allele-positive subsets. Repertoires with fewer than 30,000 or more than 120,000 public chains, plus five repertoires with anomalous nucleotide sharing, were excluded from co-occurrence clustering. TCRdb limited this immuneACCESS table to in-frame rearrangements with V and J called. A share of clones is missing; checked studies link under half to unresolved V genes, and the rest is unexplained. That table gives V, J and clone size, and the DNA gave D and trimming. The sample table contains 150,000 to 200,000 clones; only one count was recorded for around 68% of them. Of the sample, about 3% falls within the top ten clones.

Overall study outcomes, separate from this receptor: Because HLA typing was missing for some donors at each locus, association tests included only the typed subset. A later genetic analysis reported fewer N-insertions in productive TCRs among donors in an Asian-associated ancestry cluster than the roughly 620-donor mean. A later analysis found that TCR association rates varied across HLA loci, with DRB1 alleles showing the most associated TCRs and HLA-C alleles the fewest. When HLA alleles, especially DR and DQ, strongly co-occurred, TCR associations were difficult to assign to individual alleles. For the cohort, immune exposure information was limited to CMV serostatus. In a later analysis, several top co-occurrence clusters were reported to appear linked to parvovirus B19, influenza, CMV and Epstein-Barr virus. A total of 164 TCR beta chains were listed by the study as associated with cytomegalovirus. A further reported finding was that TCR beta sequences accurately predicted the HLA-A and HLA-B alleles for most subjects in the first cohort. An association between a missense DCLRE1C variant and V-gene and J-gene trimming of TCR beta chains was found in a later genetic analysis and replicated in an independent cohort. According to the authors, the approach could potentially be generalized to other disease states and immunological phenotypes. Most CMV-associated TCR beta chains appeared to be HLA-restricted in a later analysis, and the HLA associations seemed to be driven largely by CMV exposure. Broadly in line with IMGT annotations, most TCR beta V segments showed up in productive rearrangements about 90% or about 30% of the time in an earlier analysis of 450 to 600 of the donors. The classifier was reported to diagnose cytomegalovirus status with high specificity and sensitivity in both the original cohort and the validation cohort. Because counts were too low, more than 15 rarely observed V segments, including chromosome 9 orphons, were left out of the earlier analysis of approximately 580 of the donors. At a false discovery rate of 0.05, a later analysis linked roughly 17,000 TCR beta sequences to specific HLA alleles. While some public TCRs were present in many individuals, most TCR sequences turned up only very rarely across donors. The presence/absence analyses assumed that sequencing depth was roughly uniform across donors, and that assumption may not be true. Some IMGT-functional V segments, including TRBV6-2 and TRBV6-3, could not be distinguished by the 87-base-pair reads and were therefore excluded. In vitro tests confirmed that a few of the cytomegalovirus-associated TCR beta chains recognize cytomegalovirus antigens. This cohort had only TCR beta chains sequenced, and the lack of alpha or paired-chain data limited which features could be detected. Correlated functional status among segregating V segments might be attributable to linkage disequilibrium, but an unknown experimental factor could not be ruled out. In a later analysis, HLA-associated TCR beta chains showed more clonal expansion and lower generation probabilities than non-associated chains that were equally common. A cluster of highly shared sequence variants was judged likely to be a technical artifact of the sequencing pipeline.

The cohort was made up of approximately 700 healthy bone marrow donors. All cohort members were sampled while nominally healthy, although unrecorded immune exposures were likely present. The donor was CMV seropositive and was included in the group of almost 300 seropositive cohort members. Each donor provided a peripheral blood sample, and peripheral blood mononuclear cells were used for TCR beta sequencing. Genomic DNA was extracted from the blood cell samples with the Qiagen DNeasy Blood Extraction Kit. The CDR3 runs 14 residues from the cysteine to the phenylalanine. The only DNA kept is the CDR3, 42 bases in frame from the first base. The junction shows trimming of 3 bases on V and 4 bases on J, plus 10 bases between the germline ends. CDR1 LNHDA and CDR2 SQIVND were looked up in the germline V gene (reference sequence). This clone was observed a few times. The target of this receptor is not known. No base quality information exists; no much larger clone differs at one position.

The chain uses TRBV19 and TRBJ1-3, and TRBD1 may be the D gene, going by 5 matching bases. Source material: PBMCs. This TCR derives from a woman in her forties in good health and CMV-seropositive. In nucleotides, the sequence is TGTGCCAGTAGTATTACGGGGGTCGGAAACACCATATATTTT. Its amino acids are CASSITGVGNTIYF. Here the CDR3 is joined to the reference TRBV19 and TRBJ1-3 genes, and the full variable domain is: DGGITQSPKYLFRKEGQNVTLSCEQNLNHDAMYWYRQDPGQGLRLIYYSQIVNDFQKGDIAEGYSVSREKKESFPLTVTSAQKNPTAFYLCASSITGVGNTIYFGEGSWLTVV.